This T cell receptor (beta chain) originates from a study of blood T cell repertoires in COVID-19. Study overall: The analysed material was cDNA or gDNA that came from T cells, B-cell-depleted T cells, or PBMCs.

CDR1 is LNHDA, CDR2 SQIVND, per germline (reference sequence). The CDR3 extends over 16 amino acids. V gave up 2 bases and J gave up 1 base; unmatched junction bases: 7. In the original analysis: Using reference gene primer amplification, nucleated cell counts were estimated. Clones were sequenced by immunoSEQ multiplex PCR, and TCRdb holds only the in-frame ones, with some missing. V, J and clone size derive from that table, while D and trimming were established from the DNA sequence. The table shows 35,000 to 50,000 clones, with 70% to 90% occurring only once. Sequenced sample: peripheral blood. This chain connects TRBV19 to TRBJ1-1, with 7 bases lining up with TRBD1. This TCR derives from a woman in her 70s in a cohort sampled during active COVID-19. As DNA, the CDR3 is TGTGCCAGTAGTATAAACTACAGGGGCCCGAACACTGAAGCTTTCTTT. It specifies CASSINYRGPNTEAFF.